The 9 T cell receptor beta chains given below trace back to one sample, sequenced in a study of blood T cell repertoires in COVID-19. The method was immunoSEQ multiplex PCR; TCRdb's version includes in-frame clones alone and lacks a portion of them. Of around 100,000 clones listed, 80% were seen once; the top ten hold under 35%. The specimen was peripheral blood. The receptors originated from a man between 65 and 79 years old with active or convalescent COVID-19.

This chain uses TRBV5-4 with TRBJ1-2, with a possible D match to TRBD1 (6 bases). V lost 0 bases and J lost 0, with 9 bases in between. CDR1 is SGHNT and CDR2 is YYREEE in the germline V gene (reference sequence). The CDR3 length is 15 residues. CDR3 bases: TGTGCCAGCAGCTTGGGGACAGCTGCTAACTATGGCTACACCTTC. As protein: CASSLGTAANYGYTF. The full variable domain, with the rest looked up from reference TRBV5-4 and TRBJ1-2, is ETGVTQSPTHLIKTRGQQVTLRCSSQSGHNTVSWYQQALGQGPQFIFQYYREEENGRGNFPPRFSGLQFPNYSSELNVNALELDDSALYLCASSLGTAANYGYTFGSGTRLTVV.

The chain links TRBV5-1 to TRBJ1-1; 9 positions match TRBD1. Germline loops: CDR1 SGHRS, CDR2 YFSETQ. The CDR3 consists of 20 residues. The V segment lost 3 bases and the J segment 1 base; nucleotides outside the gene matches: 19. The DNA for the CDR3 is TGCGCCAGCAGCTGGATGTTTCCCGGGACAGGGATCCAACCGAACACTGAAGCTTTCTTT. It codes for CASSWMFPGTGIQPNTEAFF.

The V and J genes are TRBV28 and TRBJ1-2; D is ambiguous. V lost 6 bases and J lost 5, with 10 bases in between. Germline CDR1 is MDHEN and CDR2 is SYDVKM. The CDR3 is 12 amino acids. This chain's CDR3 is CASRSGSYGYTF. The DNA of the CDR3 is TGTGCCAGCAGGAGTGGGAGTTATGGCTACACCTTC.

The chain links TRBV20-1 to TRBJ1-6, with D possibly being TRBD1 (5 bases). CDR1 is DFQATT and CDR2 is SNEGSKA in the germline V gene (reference sequence). Deletions cut 3 bases from V and 5 bases from J, with 11 bases between. The CDR3 length is 14 residues. The chain's CDR3 is CSASKGINNSPLHF. The CDR3 nucleotides read TGCAGTGCTAGTAAGGGGATCAATAATTCACCCCTCCACTTT.

This chain connects TRBV10-3 to TRBJ1-1; D unclear. The CDR3 length is 14 residues. Between the trimmed V and J ends, which lost 3 bases and 3 bases, there was a span of 11 bases. Germline V gene sequence: CDR1 ENHRY, CDR2 SYGVKD. CDR3: CAISDPTSYTEAFF. The CDR3 DNA is TGTGCCATCAGTGACCCCACAAGTTACACTGAAGCTTTCTTT.

The chain recombines TRBV7-9 with TRBJ2-2; TRBD2 matches at 10 bases. The J segment lost 4 bases and the V segment lost 3 bases, leaving 5 bases of the junction unmatched. The CDR3 has 16 amino acids. The germline V gene has CDR1 SEHNR and CDR2 FQNEAQ (reference sequence). This CDR3 reads CASSFISGGSTGELFF. In DNA, the CDR3 is TGTGCCAGCAGCTTTATTAGCGGGGGGTCCACCGGGGAGCTGTTTTTT.

The rearrangement links TRBV2 to TRBJ1-1, with 11 nucleotides matching TRBD1. Trimming took 9 bases from V and 3 from J; bases not matched to a gene: 6. CDR3 length: 14 residues. Per germline, CDR1 SNHLY and CDR2 FYNNEI. The CDR3 DNA reads TGTGCCAGTACCCCGGGACAGGGGGACACTGAAGCTTTCTTT. Its protein product is CASTPGQGDTEAFF.

The gene calls are TRBV14 and TRBJ2-2; D not certain. The CDR3 is 14 amino acids. CDR1 SGHDN and CDR2 FVKESK come from the germline V gene. Trimming pared 3 bases from V and 6 bases from J, leaving 11 bases between. In DNA, the CDR3 is TGTGCCAGCAGCCACGACGTGGGCCCCGGGGAGCTGTTTTTT. It encodes CASSHDVGPGELFF. Full variable domain (missing parts from reference TRBV14 and TRBJ2-2): EAGVTQFPSHSVIEKGQTVTLRCDPISGHDNLYWYRRVMGKEIKFLLHFVKESKQDESGMPNNRFLAERTGGTYSTLKVQPAELEDSGVYFCASSHDVGPGELFFGEGSRLTVL.

The V and J genes are TRBV13 and TRBJ2-7; tentatively, D is TRBD2 (5 bases). There are 19 residues in the CDR3. CDR1 PRHDT and CDR2 FYEKMQ come from the germline V gene (reference sequence). The V end was cut by 0 bases, the J end by 1 base, with 22 bases between. CDR3 in DNA: TGTGCCAGCAGCTTAGGGAGGGTGCCGTCATTTTCCGGTTCCTACGAGCAGTACTTC. It yields the protein CASSLGRVPSFSGSYEQYF.